Listed below are T cell receptor beta chains from one sample, sequenced in a study of T cells expressing NK-cell markers. TCRdb reprocessed the 5' RACE reads, with one entry per CDR3 protein and no DNA. The sample data list about 370,000 distinct CDR3 sequences. Sequencing used blood T cells: a sorted CD56 or NKG2C T cell subset, CD4+ or CD8+ T cells, or bulk PBMC T cells (not recorded which). These receptors all come from a woman in her forties or fifties in good health. Each CDR3 is given with its conserved first and last residue. Fields, in order: J gene, V gene, CDR3 protein.

TRBJ2-3 TRBV12-3/TRBV12-4 CASSTQGLAGVEDTQYF
TRBJ2-4 TRBV3-1 CASSIGLAGGAKNIQYF
TRBJ2-3 TRBV20-1 CSAIDPARDTDTQYF
TRBJ2-6 TRBV5-1 CASSLRGEVYGANVLTF
TRBJ2-3 TRBV10-2 CASTTSGTRTDTQYF
TRBJ2-1 TRBV5-1 CASSWLIRDRGVDEQFF
TRBJ2-1 TRBV6-4 CASSDGGLYNEQFF
TRBJ2-7 TRBV5-1 CASSARGTGDYEQYF
TRBJ2-3 TRBV12-3/TRBV12-4 CASRSQEGSTDTQYF
TRBJ1-2 TRBV12-3/TRBV12-4 CASSLAQGAVYGYTF
TRBJ2-1 TRBV11-2 CASSPMGAGNNNEQFF
TRBJ2-1 TRBV4-1 CASSQGSPGLAGGRNEQFF
TRBJ2-5 TRBV6-1 CASSEGQEETQYF
TRBJ2-1 TRBV5-1 CASSPDTGLNDNEQFF
TRBJ2-5 TRBV6-6 CASSPVQSSQYF
TRBJ2-3 TRBV9 CASSVATVDTQYF
TRBJ2-5 TRBV18 CASSLGRDRAQETQYF